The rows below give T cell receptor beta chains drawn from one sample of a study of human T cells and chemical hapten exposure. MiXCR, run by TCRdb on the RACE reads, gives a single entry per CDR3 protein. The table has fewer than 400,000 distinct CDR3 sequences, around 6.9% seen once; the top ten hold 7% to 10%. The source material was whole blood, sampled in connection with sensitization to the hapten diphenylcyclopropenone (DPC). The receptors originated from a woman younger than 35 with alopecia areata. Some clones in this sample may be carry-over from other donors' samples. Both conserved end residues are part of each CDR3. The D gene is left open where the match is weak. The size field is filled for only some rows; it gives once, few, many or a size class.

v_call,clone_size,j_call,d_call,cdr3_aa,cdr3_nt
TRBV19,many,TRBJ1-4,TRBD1,CASSLGQGYEKLFF,TGTGCCAGTAGTTTGGGACAGGGGTACGAAAAACTGTTTTTT
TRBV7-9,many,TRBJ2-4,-,CASSYSISNTKNIQYF,TGTGCCAGCAGCTACTCAATTTCAAATACCAAAAACATTCAGTACTTC
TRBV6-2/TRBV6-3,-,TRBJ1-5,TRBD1,CASRSGTGSYNQPQHF,TGTGCCAGCAGATCCGGGACAGGGTCTTACAATCAGCCCCAGCATTTT
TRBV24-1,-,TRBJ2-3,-,CATSEGGDGTDTQYF,TGTGCCACCAGTGAAGGGGGGGATGGCACAGATACGCAGTATTTT
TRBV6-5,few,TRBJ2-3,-,CASSYSIPLTDTQYF,TGTGCCAGCAGTTACTCGATTCCGCTCACAGATACGCAGTATTTT
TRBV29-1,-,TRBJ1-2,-,CSGSEDGYGYTF,TGCAGCGGATCAGAGGATGGCTATGGCTACACCTTC
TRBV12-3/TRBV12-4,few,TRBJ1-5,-,CASSLSRDLGSNQPQHF,TGTGCCAGCAGTTTGAGCCGGGATCTGGGGAGCAATCAGCCCCAGCATTTT
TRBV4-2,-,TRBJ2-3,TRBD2,CASSQGSGGIPDTQYF,TGTGCCAGCAGCCAAGGCTCGGGGGGAATCCCAGATACGCAGTATTTT
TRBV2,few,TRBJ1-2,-,CASSERETQLHYGYTF,TGTGCCAGCAGTGAAAGGGAGACACAACTCCACTATGGCTACACCTTC
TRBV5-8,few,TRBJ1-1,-,CASSLVFPAFF,TGTGCCAGCAGCTTAGTTTTCCCGGCTTTCTTT
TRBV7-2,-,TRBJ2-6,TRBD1,CASSFTGTGYSGANVLTF,TGTGCCAGCAGCTTTACCGGGACAGGTTACTCTGGGGCCAACGTCCTGACTTTC
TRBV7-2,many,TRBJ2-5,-,CASSGSGTSETQYF,TGTGCCAGCAGCGGGTCGGGGACCTCAGAGACCCAGTACTTC
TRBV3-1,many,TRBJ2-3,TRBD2,CASSQERTSGDSTDTQYF,TGTGCCAGCAGCCAAGAAAGGACTAGCGGGGATAGCACAGATACGCAGTATTTT
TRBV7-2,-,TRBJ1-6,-,CASSLEYSGGNSPLHF,TGTGCCAGCAGCTTAGAATACTCCGGGGGTAATTCACCCCTCCACTTT
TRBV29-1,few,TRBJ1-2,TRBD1,CSVDKGTGEDYGYTF,TGCAGCGTTGATAAGGGGACAGGGGAGGACTATGGCTACACCTTC
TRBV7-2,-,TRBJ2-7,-,CASSLVIQGRAAYEQYF,TGTGCCAGCAGCTTAGTCATTCAGGGCCGGGCCGCCTACGAGCAGTACTTC
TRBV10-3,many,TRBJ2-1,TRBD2,CAISFSGGADEQFF,TGTGCCATCAGCTTTAGCGGGGGGGCAGATGAGCAGTTCTTC
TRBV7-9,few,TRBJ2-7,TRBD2,CASSSRISGGHQVHEQYF,TGTGCCAGCAGCTCCAGGATTAGCGGGGGCCATCAAGTGCATGAGCAGTACTTC
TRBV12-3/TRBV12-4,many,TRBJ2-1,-,CASSSGGVSYNEQFF,TGTGCCAGCAGCTCCGGTGGGGTCTCCTACAATGAGCAGTTCTTC
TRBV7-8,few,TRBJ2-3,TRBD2,CASSLSGGLKADTQYF,TGTGCCAGCAGTTTAAGCGGGGGGCTTAAGGCAGATACGCAGTATTTT
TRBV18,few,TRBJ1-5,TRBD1,CASSPLGQGAGNQPQHF,TGTGCCAGCTCACCTCTGGGACAGGGGGCGGGCAATCAGCCCCAGCATTTT
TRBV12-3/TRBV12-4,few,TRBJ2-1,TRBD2,CATRLAGHEQFF,TGTGCCACCAGACTAGCGGGGCATGAGCAGTTCTTC
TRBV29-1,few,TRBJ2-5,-,CSVVKGSETQYF,TGCAGCGTTGTTAAGGGCTCAGAGACCCAGTACTTC
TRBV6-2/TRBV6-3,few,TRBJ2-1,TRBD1,CASSRDRAKQFF,TGTGCCAGCAGCAGGGACAGGGCTAAGCAGTTCTTC
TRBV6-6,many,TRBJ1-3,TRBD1,CASSSQGVATYSGNTIYF,TGTGCCAGCAGTTCACAGGGGGTTGCTACTTACTCTGGAAACACCATATATTTT
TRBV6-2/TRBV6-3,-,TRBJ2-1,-,CASSYGGHLLTEQFF,TGTGCCAGCAGTTATGGGGGGCACCTTTTGACAGAGCAGTTCTTC
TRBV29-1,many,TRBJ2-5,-,CSVGRAAQETQYF,TGCAGCGTTGGTAGGGCAGCCCAAGAGACCCAGTACTTC
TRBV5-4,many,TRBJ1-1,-,CASSLDRAGAFF,TGTGCCAGCAGCTTGGACAGGGCGGGAGCTTTCTTT
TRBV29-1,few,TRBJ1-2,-,CSVEWDTDYGYTF,TGCAGCGTTGAATGGGACACCGACTATGGCTACACCTTC
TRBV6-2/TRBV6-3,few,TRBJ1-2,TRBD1,CASRRQGQSSYGYTF,TGTGCCAGCAGAAGACAGGGACAATCCTCCTATGGCTACACCTTC
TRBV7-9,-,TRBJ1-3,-,CAREIGDHSGNTIYF,TGTGCCAGAGAAATCGGGGATCACTCTGGAAACACCATATATTTT
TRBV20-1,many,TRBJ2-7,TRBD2,CSASPGLAGTRDEQYF,TGCAGTGCTAGCCCGGGACTAGCGGGGACCCGTGACGAGCAGTACTTC
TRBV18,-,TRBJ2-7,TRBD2,CASSPLAAAYEQYF,TGTGCCAGCTCACCGCTAGCGGCCGCCTACGAGCAGTACTTC
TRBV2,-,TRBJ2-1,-,CASKWSVTGKEQFF,TGTGCCAGCAAGTGGAGCGTCACGGGTAAAGAGCAGTTCTTC
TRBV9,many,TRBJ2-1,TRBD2,CASSDSLAGVLKFF,TGTGCCAGCAGCGACAGTTTAGCGGGGGTGCTGAAGTTCTTC
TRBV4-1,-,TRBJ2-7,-,CASSQIPGPHEQYF,TGCGCCAGCAGCCAGATCCCGGGACCCCACGAGCAGTACTTC
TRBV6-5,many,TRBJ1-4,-,CASSLQPSREKLFF,TGTGCCAGCAGCCTACAACCCTCTAGGGAAAAACTGTTTTTT
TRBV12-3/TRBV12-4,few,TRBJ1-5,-,CASSLNRQGNQPQHF,TGTGCCAGCAGTTTAAACAGACAGGGCAATCAGCCCCAGCATTTT
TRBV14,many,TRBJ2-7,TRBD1,CASSQDRGGNHEQYF,TGTGCCAGCAGCCAAGATCGAGGGGGCAACCACGAGCAGTACTTC
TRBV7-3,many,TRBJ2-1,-,CASSAGALPNEQFF,TGTGCCAGCAGCGCGGGGGCCCTTCCAAATGAGCAGTTCTTC
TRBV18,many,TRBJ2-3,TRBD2,CASSPRLAGGQDTQYF,TGTGCCAGCTCACCAAGGCTAGCGGGGGGCCAAGATACGCAGTATTTT